These 31 T cell receptor beta chains originate from one sample sequenced in a study of blood T cell repertoires in COVID-19. Some clones are missing from TCRdb's copy, which holds only in-frame ones; the method was immunoSEQ multiplex PCR. This sample has around 300,000 clones, with around 80% found just once. Sequencing input: peripheral blood. All receptors come from a man aged 25-40 years with active or convalescent COVID-19.

This chain joins TRBV7-3 and TRBJ2-5; D remains unclear. The CDR3 has 13 amino acids. Germline CDR1 reads SGHTA; CDR2 reads FQGTGA. The germline V and J ends were trimmed by 3 bases and 2 bases, with 7 bases remaining between them. Written as DNA, the CDR3 is TGTGCCAGCAGCTTCGGAGCGCAAGAGACCCAGTACTTC. As protein: CASSFGAQETQYF.

The chain employs TRBV28 and TRBJ1-1; no reliable D call. Trimming took 0 bases from V and 1 from J, leaving 6 bases between them. The CDR3 is made up of 14 amino acids. Germline V gene lookup returns CDR1 MDHEN and CDR2 SYDVKM. The CDR3 loop is CASSLWQKNTEAFF. CDR3 coding DNA: TGTGCCAGCAGTTTATGGCAGAAGAACACTGAAGCTTTCTTT.

The V call is TRBV19, the J call TRBJ1-3; the D is unclear. Trimming took 3 bases from V and 0 from J, leaving 9 bases between them. There are 15 residues in the CDR3. Germline V CDR1 and CDR2: LNHDA, SQIVND (reference sequence). The CDR3 is CASSMGRPSGNTIYF. CDR3 in DNA: TGTGCCAGTAGTATGGGCAGGCCCTCTGGAAACACCATATATTTT.

Only a few counts were recorded for this clone. This chain uses TRBV7-3 with TRBJ2-7; TRBD1 matches 8 bases. This CDR3 region has 15 residues. Per the germline V gene, CDR1 is SGHTA and CDR2 is FQGTGA. After removal of 1 base from V and 3 bases from J, the junction contained 5 bases not matched to a gene. This chain's CDR3 is CASSLKPGGIYEQYF. For the CDR3, the DNA is TGTGCCAGCAGCTTAAAACCAGGGGGCATCTACGAGCAGTACTTC.

The chain joins TRBV11-2 to TRBJ2-5, with D possibly matching TRBD2 (6 bases). The CDR3 has 14 amino acids. The ends were cut back, 4 bases at V and 2 bases at J, with 11 bases in the middle. The germline gives CDR1 SGHAT, CDR2 FQNNGV. CDR3 residues: CASSSDYSQETQYF. The CDR3, as DNA: TGTGCCAGCAGCTCGGACTACTCGCAAGAGACCCAGTACTTC.

This CDR3 reads CASSPPLQGYQETQYF. The CDR3 coding sequence is TGTGCCAGCAGCCCCCCTCTCCAGGGATACCAAGAGACCCAGTACTTC. The V and J genes are TRBV3-1 (or the pseudogene TRBV3-2) and TRBJ2-5; tentatively, D is TRBD1 (5 bases). V lost 4 bases to trimming and J lost 0 bases, with 15 bases between them. The CDR3 runs to 16 residues. CDR1 LGHDT and CDR2 YNNKEL come from the germline V gene (reference sequence).

The CDR3 spells CASSPDREQWVTEAFF. The CDR3 nucleotides read TGTGCCAGCAGTCCGGACAGAGAACAGTGGGTCACTGAAGCTTTCTTT. This chain joins TRBV27 and TRBJ1-1, with D possibly being TRBD1 (6 bases). The V gene lost 5 bases and the J gene lost 4 bases, with 20 bases spanning the gap. The CDR3 sequence is 16 residues long. CDR1 MNHEY and CDR2 SMNVEV come from the germline V gene (reference sequence).

This rearrangement joins TRBV6-2 or TRBV6-3 to TRBJ2-7; D perhaps matches TRBD2 (6 bases). Germline V CDR1 and CDR2: MNHEY, SVGEGT. The V end lost 4 bases, the J end lost 2 bases, and 15 bases lay between the germline ends. This CDR3 is 15 amino acids long. The DNA of the CDR3 is TGTGCCAGCAGTTCCCCGGAGGGCGTTCCCTACGAGCAGTACTTC. This encodes CASSSPEGVPYEQYF.

This clone was seen only a few times. This chain connects TRBV12-3 or TRBV12-4 to TRBJ2-2, with D possibly TRBD2 on 6 matching bases. The CDR3 extends over 12 amino acids. V lost 8 bases and J 6 bases, leaving 10 bases between the germline ends. The CDR3 spells CASGRSAGELFF. CDR3 nucleotide sequence: TGTGCCAGCGGGAGGTCGGCCGGGGAGCTGTTTTTT.

This sequence joins TRBV28 and TRBJ2-5; no definite D call. The CDR3 loop spans 13 amino acids. Trimming left V 5 bases short and J 7 bases short, with 14 bases between. CDR1 is MDHEN, CDR2 SYDVKM, per germline. The CDR3 reads CASSRPSIGTQYF. CDR3 bases: TGTGCCAGCAGTCGTCCTTCCATCGGGACCCAGTACTTC. Supplemented by reference TRBV28 and TRBJ2-5, the full variable domain reads DVKVTQSSRYLVKRTGEKVFLECVQDMDHENMFWYRQDPGLGLRLIYFSYDVKMKEKGDIPEGYSVSREKKERFSLILESASTNQTSMYLCASSRPSIGTQYFGPGTRLLVL.

The chain couples TRBV2 to TRBJ1-2; D not resolved. Germline CDR1 SNHLY, CDR2 FYNNEI. V lost 7 bases and J 4 bases, leaving 10 bases between the germline ends. The CDR3 runs 12 residues. The DNA for the CDR3 is TGTGCCAGCAAGGAGTCCTTCTATGGCTACACCTTC. This sequence encodes CASKESFYGYTF.

In its sample, this clone was seen once. This chain links TRBV19 with TRBJ1-2, with D perhaps TRBD1 (5 bases). Germline values: CDR1 LNHDA, CDR2 SQIVND (reference sequence). V was shortened by 7 bases and J by 6 bases, with 15 bases between the two germline ends. CDR3 length: 13 amino acids. Written as DNA, the CDR3 is TGTGCCAGTACCCCGGACCCAGGGAATGGCTACACCTTC. This translates into CASTPDPGNGYTF.

The rearrangement links TRBV7-2 to TRBJ1-4, with D perhaps TRBD1 (5 bases). The V end was cut by 2 bases, the J end by 3 bases, with 13 bases between. The CDR3 extends over 16 amino acids. Per the germline V gene, CDR1 is SGHTA and CDR2 is FQGNSA. The CDR3 DNA reads TGTGCCAGCAGCTTAAAGGGGTTTGAGGCTAATGAAAAACTGTTTTTT. Amino acids: CASSLKGFEANEKLFF.

This chain connects TRBV10-3 to TRBJ1-1; tentatively, D is TRBD1 (5 bases). There are 13 residues in the CDR3. The ends were cut back, 2 bases at V and 1 base at J, with 5 bases in the middle. Germline CDR1 ENHRY, CDR2 SYGVKD. DNA of the CDR3: TGTGCCATCAGTGAGAGGGGGAACACTGAAGCTTTCTTT. It is translated as CAISERGNTEAFF.

The chain couples TRBV11-2 to TRBJ1-2; perhaps TRBD1 as D (6 bases). The CDR3 spans 13 residues. The germline V and J ends were trimmed by 4 bases and 4 bases, with 10 bases remaining between them. Looked up from germline, CDR1 is SGHAT and CDR2 is FQNNGV. The CDR3 loop reads CASSSGVGYGYTF. The CDR3 coding sequence is TGTGCCAGCAGCTCAGGGGTGGGCTATGGCTACACCTTC. Based on the CDR3 plus reference TRBV11-2 and TRBJ1-2, the full variable domain is EAGVAQSPRYKIIEKRQSVAFWCNPISGHATLYWYQQILGQGPKLLIQFQNNGVVDDSQLPKDRFSAERLKGVDSTLKIQPAKLEDSAVYLCASSSGVGYGYTFGSGTRLTVV.

The gene calls are TRBV4-2 and TRBJ2-2; 16 bases are shared with TRBD2. The CDR3 covers 17 residues. In germline, CDR1 is LGHNA, CDR2 YNFKEQ. Trimming cost V 6 bases and J 5 bases; bases outside gene matches: 6. The DNA of the CDR3 is TGTGCCAGCAGGGGACTAGCGGGAGGGCTGGGTACCGGGGAGCTGTTTTTT. Translation gives CASRGLAGGLGTGELFF.

This chain links TRBV30 with TRBJ2-1; TRBD2 aligns across 8 bases. The CDR3 has 13 amino acids. Germline CDR1 and CDR2: GTSNPN and SVGIG (reference sequence). V shed 3 bases, J shed 8 bases, and the junction held 6 bases outside the gene matches. In nucleotides, the CDR3 is TGTGCCTGGAGGAAGGGACTAGGCTATGAGCAGTTCTTC. It encodes CAWRKGLGYEQFF.

J is TRBJ2-2 and V is TRBV11-2; no reliable D call. CDR1 and CDR2 (germline): SGHAT, FQNNGV. The CDR3 contains 14 residues. The V end lost 5 bases, the J end lost 0 bases, and 7 bases lay between the germline ends. The CDR3 spells CASSKTTNTGELFF. The CDR3 nucleotides read TGTGCCAGCAGCAAAACTACGAACACCGGGGAGCTGTTTTTT.

The chain carries TRBV30 and TRBJ2-3, with D tentatively TRBD1 (6 bases). Germline loops: CDR1 GTSNPN, CDR2 SVGIG (reference sequence). This CDR3 region has 15 residues. Trimming pared 0 bases from V and 10 bases from J, leaving 20 bases between. CDR3 sequence: CAWSVGQPGTTAQYF. The CDR3 DNA is TGTGCCTGGAGTGTTGGACAGCCTGGAACGACAGCGCAGTATTTT.

V is TRBV6-1 and J is TRBJ1-4; D not certain. Germline V gene sequence: CDR1 MNHNS, CDR2 SASEGT. The V and J ends lost 1 base and 0 bases respectively, with 6 bases between them. CDR3 length equals 15 residues. The CDR3 sequence: CASSEGASTNEKLFF. The CDR3 region has the DNA TGTGCCAGCAGTGAAGGGGCTTCAACTAATGAAAAACTGTTTTTT.

The chain combines TRBV4-2 with TRBJ2-7, with 13 bases identical to TRBD2. Per germline, CDR1 LGHNA and CDR2 YNFKEQ. The CDR3 is 14 residues long. V lost 4 bases, J lost 5 bases, and 2 bases stayed unmatched. CDR3 residues: CASSRGLAGNEQYF. The CDR3 nucleotides are TGTGCCAGCAGCCGGGGACTAGCGGGAAACGAGCAGTACTTC.

The V gene is TRBV27, the J gene TRBJ2-3; TRBD1 aligns across 9 bases. The ends lost 1 base at V and 4 bases at J; junction bases unmatched: 6. The CDR3 runs to 16 residues. Germline assignment: CDR1 MNHEY and CDR2 SMNVEV (reference sequence). This CDR3 reads CASSLYPTGGADTQYF. Written as DNA, the CDR3 is TGTGCCAGCAGTTTATATCCCACAGGGGGCGCAGATACGCAGTATTTT.

The CDR3 here is CASSLTGGSGEKLFF. The CDR3 DNA follows: TGTGCCAGCAGCCTTACCGGGGGAAGTGGTGAAAAACTGTTTTTT. The chain uses TRBV7-3 and TRBJ1-4, with D maybe TRBD1 (5 bases). The CDR3 spans 15 residues. CDR1 SGHTA and CDR2 FQGTGA come from the germline V gene. Deletions cut 5 bases from V and 7 bases from J, with 17 bases between.

The J gene is TRBJ2-5, the V gene TRBV5-1; a possible D gene is TRBD1 (6 bases). Germline V gene sequence: CDR1 SGHRS, CDR2 YFSETQ. This CDR3 has 14 residues. The V and J ends lost 0 bases and 5 bases respectively, with 11 bases between them. CDR3 sequence: CASSLGQGQETQYF. The DNA of the CDR3 is TGCGCCAGCAGCTTGGGGCAGGGGCAGGAGACCCAGTACTTC.

The DNA for the CDR3 is TGTGCCAGCAGCTTAAGGGGGACAACAGATACGCAGTATTTT. It is translated as CASSLRGTTDTQYF. J is TRBJ2-3 and V is TRBV7-3, with D maybe TRBD1 (6 bases). V was pared by 1 base and J by 3 bases, with 8 bases between. The CDR3 runs 14 residues. Germline V CDR1 and CDR2: SGHTA, FQGTGA. The variable domain in full, completed from reference TRBV7-3 and TRBJ2-3, reads GAGVSQTPSNKVTEKGKYVELRCDPISGHTALYWYRQSLGQGPEFLIYFQGTGAADDSGLPNDRFFAVRPEGSVSTLKIQRTERGDSAVYLCASSLRGTTDTQYFGPGTRLTVL.

V gene TRBV28 combines with J gene TRBJ2-7, with 11 bases that match TRBD2. The J segment lost 6 bases and the V segment lost 8 bases, leaving 18 bases of the junction unmatched. Germline V lookup: CDR1 MDHEN, CDR2 SYDVKM. The CDR3 length is 17 residues. The CDR3 DNA is TGTGCCAGCCTCCCGGGACAGGCGTTAGCGGGAGGGCTCGAGCAGTACTTC. Its protein product is CASLPGQALAGGLEQYF.

This chain uses TRBV7-2 with TRBJ2-7; 9 nucleotides align to TRBD2. Germline CDR1 is SGHTA and CDR2 is FQGNSA. CDR3 length: 15 residues. After removal of 4 bases from V and 6 bases from J, the junction contained 10 bases not matched to a gene. The CDR3 DNA follows: TGTGCCAGCAGCTCGGGACCAGCGGGAGGAAGCGAGCAGTACTTC. Translation gives CASSSGPAGGSEQYF.

The table lists this clone with a count of one. The chain combines TRBV19 with TRBJ1-3; D is possibly TRBD1 (6 bases). The CDR3 loop spans 15 amino acids. CDR1 LNHDA and CDR2 SQIVND come from the germline V gene (reference sequence). Trimming removed 11 bases at V and 2 bases at J, with 19 bases between. The CDR3 DNA sequence: TGTGCCCATCCCGGGGGGGGCTGGGCTGGAAACACCATATATTTT. The encoded protein is CAHPGGGWAGNTIYF. The variable domain in full, completed from reference TRBV19 and TRBJ1-3, reads DGGITQSPKYLFRKEGQNVTLSCEQNLNHDAMYWYRQDPGQGLRLIYYSQIVNDFQKGDIAEGYSVSREKKESFPLTVTSAQKNPTAFYLCAHPGGGWAGNTIYFGEGSWLTVV.

The chain combines TRBV10-2 with TRBJ2-3, with 10 bases identical to TRBD2. V gave up 2 bases and J gave up 8 bases; unmatched junction bases: 13. Germline V lookup: CDR1 WSHSY, CDR2 SAAADI. The CDR3 is 17 residues long. CDR3 DNA sequence: TGCGCCAGCAGTGAGACCTCGACTAGCGGGCCTGGGGGTACGCAGTATTTT. Residues: CASSETSTSGPGGTQYF.

The V and J genes are TRBV6-2 or TRBV6-3 and TRBJ2-6; TRBD1 is a possible D gene (6 bases). V was cut by 0 bases and J by 0 bases, with 12 bases left in between. There are 18 residues in the CDR3. CDR1 MNHEY and CDR2 SVGEGT come from the germline V gene. The CDR3 region has the DNA TGTGCCAGCAGTTACTCCCCTCCACAGGGCTCTGGGGCCAACGTCCTGACTTTC. Translation: CASSYSPPQGSGANVLTF.

The chain recombines TRBV5-4 with TRBJ2-5, with 8 bases aligning to TRBD1. Germline V gene lookup returns CDR1 SGHNT and CDR2 YYREEE (reference sequence). The CDR3 has 14 residues. The ends lost 2 bases at V and 3 bases at J; junction bases unmatched: 3. The CDR3 is CASSFDRGKETQYF. The CDR3 region has the DNA TGTGCCAGCAGCTTCGACAGGGGAAAAGAGACCCAGTACTTC.